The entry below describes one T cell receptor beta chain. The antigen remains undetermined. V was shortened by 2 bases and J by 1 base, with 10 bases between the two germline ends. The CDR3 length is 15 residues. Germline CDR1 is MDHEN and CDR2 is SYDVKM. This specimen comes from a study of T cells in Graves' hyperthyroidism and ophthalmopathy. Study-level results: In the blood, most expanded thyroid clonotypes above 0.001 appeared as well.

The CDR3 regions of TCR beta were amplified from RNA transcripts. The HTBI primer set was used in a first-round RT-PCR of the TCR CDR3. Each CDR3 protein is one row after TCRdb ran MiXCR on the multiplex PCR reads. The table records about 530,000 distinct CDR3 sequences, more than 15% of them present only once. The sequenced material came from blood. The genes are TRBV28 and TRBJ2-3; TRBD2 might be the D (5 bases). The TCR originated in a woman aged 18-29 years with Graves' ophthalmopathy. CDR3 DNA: TGTGCCAGCAGTTTAAGGACTCCCGGCACAGATACGCAGTATTTT. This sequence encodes CASSLRTPGTDTQYF.